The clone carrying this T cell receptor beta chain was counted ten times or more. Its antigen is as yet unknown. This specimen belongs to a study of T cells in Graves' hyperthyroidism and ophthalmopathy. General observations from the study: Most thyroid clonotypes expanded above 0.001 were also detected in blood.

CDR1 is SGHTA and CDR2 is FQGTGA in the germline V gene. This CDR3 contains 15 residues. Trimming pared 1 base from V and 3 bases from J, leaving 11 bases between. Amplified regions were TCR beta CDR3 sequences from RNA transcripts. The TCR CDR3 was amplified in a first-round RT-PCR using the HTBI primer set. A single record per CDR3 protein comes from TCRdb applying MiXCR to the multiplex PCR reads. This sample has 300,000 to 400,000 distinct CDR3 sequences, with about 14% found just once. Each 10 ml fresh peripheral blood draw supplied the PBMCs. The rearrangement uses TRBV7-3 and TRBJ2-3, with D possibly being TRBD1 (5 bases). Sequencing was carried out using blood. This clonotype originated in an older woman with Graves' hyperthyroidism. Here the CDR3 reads CASSLMGQGTDTQYF. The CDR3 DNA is TGTGCCAGCAGCTTAATGGGGCAGGGAACAGATACGCAGTATTTT.